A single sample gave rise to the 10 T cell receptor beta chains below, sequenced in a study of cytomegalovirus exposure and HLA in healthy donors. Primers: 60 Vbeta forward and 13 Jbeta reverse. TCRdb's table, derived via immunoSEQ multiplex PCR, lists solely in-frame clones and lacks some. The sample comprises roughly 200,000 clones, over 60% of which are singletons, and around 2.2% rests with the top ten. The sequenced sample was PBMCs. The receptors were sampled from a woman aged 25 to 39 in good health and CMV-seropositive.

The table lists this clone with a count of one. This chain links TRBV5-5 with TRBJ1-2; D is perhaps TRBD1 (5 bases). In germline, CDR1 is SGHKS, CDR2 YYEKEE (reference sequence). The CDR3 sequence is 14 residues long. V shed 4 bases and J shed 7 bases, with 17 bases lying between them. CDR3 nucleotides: TGTGCCAGCAGCCCTTCGCACCAGGGACTTGGCTACACCTTC. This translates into CASSPSHQGLGYTF.

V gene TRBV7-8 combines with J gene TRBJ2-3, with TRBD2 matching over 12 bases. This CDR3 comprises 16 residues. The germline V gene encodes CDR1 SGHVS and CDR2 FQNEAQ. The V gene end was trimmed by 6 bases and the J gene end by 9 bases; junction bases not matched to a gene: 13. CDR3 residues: CASRPTSGSHRITQYF. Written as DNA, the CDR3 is TGTGCCAGCAGACCGACTAGCGGGAGCCACAGAATAACGCAGTATTTT. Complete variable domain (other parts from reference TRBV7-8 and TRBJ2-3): GAGVSQSPRYKVAKRGQDVALRCDPISGHVSLFWYQQALGQGPEFLTYFQNEAQLDKSGLPSDRFFAERPEGSVSTLKIQRTQQEDSAVYLCASRPTSGSHRITQYFGPGTRLTVL.

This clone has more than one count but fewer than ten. The CDR3 DNA is TGTGCCAGCAGCTTCCAGGGTTTAACGGGAGATACGCAGTATTTT. Translating gives CASSFQGLTGDTQYF. The chain employs TRBV7-2 and TRBJ2-3; D is perhaps TRBD1 (5 bases). Germline V gene lookup returns CDR1 SGHTA and CDR2 FQGNSA. Trimming shortened V by 3 bases and J by 5 bases, and 15 bases separated the two germline ends. CDR3 length equals 15 residues.

The CDR3 DNA is TGTGCTAGTGGTCTAGGACTAGCGGGACCCACAGATACGCAGTATTTT. As protein: CASGLGLAGPTDTQYF. This chain connects TRBV12-5 to TRBJ2-3, with 12 nucleotides matching TRBD2. The CDR3 spans 16 residues. The ends lost 5 bases at V and 2 bases at J; junction bases unmatched: 5. CDR1 is LGHNT and CDR2 is FRNRAP in the germline V gene.

The CDR3 DNA is TGTGCCAGCCACTCCGGGGGAAGAGCAGAGACCCAGTACTTC. This encodes CASHSGGRAETQYF. The chain uses TRBV28 and TRBJ2-5; D is possibly TRBD2 (6 bases). There are 14 residues in the CDR3. The germline V gene encodes CDR1 MDHEN and CDR2 SYDVKM. V lost 8 bases to trimming and J lost 4 bases, with 17 bases between them. Full variable domain (rest looked up from reference TRBV28 and TRBJ2-5): DVKVTQSSRYLVKRTGEKVFLECVQDMDHENMFWYRQDPGLGLRLIYFSYDVKMKEKGDIPEGYSVSREKKERFSLILESASTNQTSMYLCASHSGGRAETQYFGPGTRLLVL.

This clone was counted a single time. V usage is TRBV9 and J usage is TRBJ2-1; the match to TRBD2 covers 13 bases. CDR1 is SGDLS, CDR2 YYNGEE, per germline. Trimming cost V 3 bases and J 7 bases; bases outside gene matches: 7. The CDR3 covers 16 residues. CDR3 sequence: CASSGGLAGAKNEQFF. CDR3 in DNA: TGTGCCAGCAGCGGAGGACTAGCGGGGGCCAAGAATGAGCAGTTCTTC.

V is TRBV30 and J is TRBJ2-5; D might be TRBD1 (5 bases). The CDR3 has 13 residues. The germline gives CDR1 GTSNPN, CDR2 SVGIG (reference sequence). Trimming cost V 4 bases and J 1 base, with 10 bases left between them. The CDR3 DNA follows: TGTGCCTGGACCCCGGACATCCAAGAGACCCAGTACTTC. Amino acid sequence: CAWTPDIQETQYF.

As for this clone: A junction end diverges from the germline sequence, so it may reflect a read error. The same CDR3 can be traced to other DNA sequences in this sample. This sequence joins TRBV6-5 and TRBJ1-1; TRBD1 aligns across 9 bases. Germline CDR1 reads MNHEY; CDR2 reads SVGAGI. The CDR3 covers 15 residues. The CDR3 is CASNRGLKKNTEAFF. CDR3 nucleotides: TGTGCCAGCAACAGGGGGCTAAAGAAGAACACTGAAGCCTTCTTT.

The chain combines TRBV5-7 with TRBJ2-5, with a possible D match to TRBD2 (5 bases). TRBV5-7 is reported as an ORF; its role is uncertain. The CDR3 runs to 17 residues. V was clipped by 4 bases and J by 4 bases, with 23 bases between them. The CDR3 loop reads CASSQSGRTGYGETQYF. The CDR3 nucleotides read TGTGCCAGCAGCCAATCCGGACGTACGGGGTATGGAGAGACCCAGTACTTC.

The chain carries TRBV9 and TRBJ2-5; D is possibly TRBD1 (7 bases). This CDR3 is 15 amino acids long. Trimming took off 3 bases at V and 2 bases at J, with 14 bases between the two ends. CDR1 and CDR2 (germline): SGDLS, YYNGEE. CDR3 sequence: CASSEQGGVQETQYF. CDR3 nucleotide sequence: TGTGCCAGCAGCGAGCAGGGGGGTGTGCAAGAGACCCAGTACTTC.